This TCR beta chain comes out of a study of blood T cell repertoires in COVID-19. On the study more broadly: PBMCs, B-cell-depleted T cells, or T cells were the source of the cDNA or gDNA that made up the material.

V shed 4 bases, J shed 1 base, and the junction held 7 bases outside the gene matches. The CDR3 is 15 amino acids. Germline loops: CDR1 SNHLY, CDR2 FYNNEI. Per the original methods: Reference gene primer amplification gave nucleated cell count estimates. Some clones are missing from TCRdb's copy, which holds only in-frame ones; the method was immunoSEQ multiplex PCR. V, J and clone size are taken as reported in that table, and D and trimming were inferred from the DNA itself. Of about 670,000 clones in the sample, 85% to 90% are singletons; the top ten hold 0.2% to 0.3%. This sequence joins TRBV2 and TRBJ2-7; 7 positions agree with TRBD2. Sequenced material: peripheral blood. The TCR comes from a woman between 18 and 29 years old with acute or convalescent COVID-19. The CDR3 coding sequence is TGTGCCAGCAGTGTTCGGGGGGTTTCGTCCTACGAGCAGTACTTC. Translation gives CASSVRGVSSYEQYF.